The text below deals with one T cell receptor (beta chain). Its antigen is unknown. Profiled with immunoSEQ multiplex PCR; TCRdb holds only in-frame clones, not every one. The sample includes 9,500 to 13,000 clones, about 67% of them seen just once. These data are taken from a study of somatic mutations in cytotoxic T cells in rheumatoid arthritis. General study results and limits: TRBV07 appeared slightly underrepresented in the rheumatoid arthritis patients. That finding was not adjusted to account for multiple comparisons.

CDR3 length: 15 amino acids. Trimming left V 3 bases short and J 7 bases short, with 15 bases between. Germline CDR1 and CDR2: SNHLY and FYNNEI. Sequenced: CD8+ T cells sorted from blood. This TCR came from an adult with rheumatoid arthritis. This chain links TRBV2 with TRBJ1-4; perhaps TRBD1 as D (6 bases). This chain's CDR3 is CASSDPRTVSEKLFF. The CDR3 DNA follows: TGTGCCAGCAGTGATCCGCGGACAGTAAGTGAAAAACTGTTTTTT.